Each of the 31 T cell receptor beta chains below was sequenced from the same sample in a study of blood T cell repertoires in COVID-19. Clones were read by immunoSEQ multiplex PCR, and TCRdb kept only the in-frame ones, dropping some. The data hold 200,000 to 250,000 clones, with more than 80% observed a single time. Material: peripheral blood. Receptors originate from a man aged 25-45 years who had recovered from COVID-19.

The gene calls are TRBV3-1 (or the pseudogene TRBV3-2) and TRBJ1-2, with D tentatively TRBD1 (6 bases). Germline V gene lookup returns CDR1 LGHDT and CDR2 YNNKEL (reference sequence). The CDR3 runs to 15 residues. The germline V and J ends were trimmed by 5 bases and 4 bases, with 17 bases remaining between them. This CDR3 reads CASSDGGQFLYGYTF. CDR3 nucleotide sequence: TGTGCCAGCAGCGACGGAGGACAGTTCCTCTATGGCTACACCTTC.

The rearrangement links TRBV29-1 to TRBJ2-7; D possibly corresponds to TRBD2 (5 bases). This CDR3 comprises 12 residues. Germline V CDR1 and CDR2: SQVTM, ANQGSEA. V dropped 2 bases and J dropped 6 bases, with 11 bases sitting between them. The chain's CDR3 is CSVERPAGEQYF. In DNA, the CDR3 is TGCAGCGTTGAAAGACCCGCGGGCGAGCAGTACTTC.

The chain couples TRBV7-2 to TRBJ2-3; D perhaps matches TRBD2 (5 bases). Germline V gives CDR1 SGHTA, CDR2 FQGNSA. The CDR3 totals 13 residues. V lost 2 bases and J 10 bases, leaving 13 bases between the germline ends. CDR3 loop: CASSLQDWSPQYF. The CDR3 nucleotides read TGTGCCAGCAGCTTACAGGACTGGTCTCCGCAGTATTTT.

V and J are TRBV27 and TRBJ1-1; 9 bases map to TRBD1. This CDR3 contains 16 residues. With V trimmed by 3 bases and J by 2 bases, 7 bases remained unmatched. The germline V gene encodes CDR1 MNHEY and CDR2 SMNVEV (reference sequence). In nucleotides, the CDR3 is TGTGCCAGCAGTTTTTACAGGGGGCGCGGTAACACTGAAGCTTTCTTT. As protein: CASSFYRGRGNTEAFF.

This clone has only one observation. The V and J genes are TRBV3-1 (or the pseudogene TRBV3-2) and TRBJ2-7; TRBD1 matches 7 bases. CDR3 length: 15 residues. Per germline, CDR1 LGHDT and CDR2 YNNKEL (reference sequence). Losses at the gene ends were 1 base for V and 2 bases for J; bases not matched to a gene: 5. The CDR3 sequence is CASSQGDRVTYEQYF. DNA of the CDR3: TGTGCCAGCAGCCAAGGGGACAGAGTCACCTACGAGCAGTACTTC.

This clone was seen only a few times. This sample also contains other DNA sequences that code for the same CDR3. This rearrangement joins TRBV5-1 to TRBJ2-7; D is undetermined. V was cut by 0 bases and J by 1 base, with 2 bases left in between. The CDR3 sequence is 12 residues long. Germline values: CDR1 SGHRS, CDR2 YFSETQ. As DNA, the CDR3 is TGCGCCAGCAGCTTGGTATCCTACGAGCAGTACTTC. It specifies CASSLVSYEQYF.

The chain joins TRBV14 to TRBJ2-1, with 7 nucleotides matching TRBD2. Germline CDR1 is SGHDN and CDR2 is FVKESK. V gave up 1 base and J gave up 0 bases; unmatched junction bases: 12. The CDR3 consists of 19 residues. The CDR3 is CASSQVTGSGWSSYNEQFF. DNA of the CDR3: TGTGCCAGCAGCCAAGTAACTGGTAGCGGGTGGAGCTCCTACAATGAGCAGTTCTTC.

The chain uses TRBV19 and TRBJ1-3; TRBD1 aligns across 7 bases. V lost 5 bases to trimming and J lost 3 bases; unmatched junction nucleotides: 7. Germline CDR1 is LNHDA and CDR2 is SQIVND (reference sequence). The CDR3 is made up of 15 amino acids. The CDR3 sequence: CASSLGGWRGNTIYF. The CDR3 DNA sequence: TGTGCCAGTAGTTTAGGGGGCTGGCGTGGAAACACCATATATTTT. Supplemented by reference TRBV19 and TRBJ1-3, the full variable domain reads DGGITQSPKYLFRKEGQNVTLSCEQNLNHDAMYWYRQDPGQGLRLIYYSQIVNDFQKGDIAEGYSVSREKKESFPLTVTSAQKNPTAFYLCASSLGGWRGNTIYFGEGSWLTVV.

The chain joins TRBV2 to TRBJ2-1, with TRBD1 as a possible D gene (6 bases). V was shortened by 7 bases and J by 5 bases, with 18 bases between the two germline ends. This CDR3 region has 15 residues. Germline CDR1 and CDR2: SNHLY and FYNNEI. The CDR3 sequence: CASKGELNPNNEQFF. The CDR3 bases are TGTGCCAGCAAGGGGGAACTTAATCCGAACAATGAGCAGTTCTTC.

The chain carries TRBV19 and TRBJ1-1; 7 nucleotides align to TRBD1. V lost 4 bases, J lost 4 bases, and 3 bases stayed unmatched. Germline V gene data show CDR1 as LNHDA and CDR2 as SQIVND (reference sequence). CDR3 length equals 13 residues. Written as DNA, the CDR3 is TGTGCCAGTAGTACCGACAGGGTCACTGAAGCTTTCTTT. This sequence encodes CASSTDRVTEAFF.

The chain links TRBV2 to TRBJ1-1; 9 bases line up with TRBD1. Germline CDR1 and CDR2: SNHLY and FYNNEI. With V trimmed by 6 bases and J by 4 bases, 3 bases remained unmatched. This CDR3 has 13 amino acids. CDR3: CASSQTGGTEAFF. CDR3 nucleotides: TGTGCCAGCAGCCAGACAGGGGGCACTGAAGCTTTCTTT.

The J gene is TRBJ1-2, the V gene TRBV6-2 or TRBV6-3; D gene ambiguous. Germline CDR1 is MNHEY and CDR2 is SVGEGT. The CDR3 runs 21 residues. Trimming left V 0 bases short and J 3 bases short, with 29 bases between. The CDR3 DNA reads as TGTGCCAGCAGTTACTCGATCGGTGGCATCGGGTCTCCACTCCTCCACTATGGCTACACCTTC. This codes for CASSYSIGGIGSPLLHYGYTF.

The chain joins TRBV3-1 (or the pseudogene TRBV3-2) to TRBJ1-5; no clear D gene. This CDR3 is 12 amino acids long. Trimming left V 2 bases short and J 6 bases short, with 5 bases between. The germline V gene has CDR1 LGHDT and CDR2 YNNKEL (reference sequence). The CDR3 nucleotides read TGTGCCAGCAGCCAAACGGGTCAGCCCCAGCATTTT. This sequence encodes CASSQTGQPQHF.

This chain links TRBV6-5 with TRBJ1-2; D is unresolved. The V gene lost 0 bases and the J gene lost 12 bases, with 14 bases spanning the gap. This CDR3 is built from 13 residues. Germline V lookup: CDR1 MNHEY, CDR2 SVGAGI. CDR3 in amino acids: CASSYSSRTLNTF. The CDR3 DNA is TGTGCCAGCAGTTACTCATCACGGACTCTCAACACCTTC.

This clone has a handful of counts. For the CDR3, the DNA is TGCGCCAGCAGCCAAGAGTGGACAGGGGATCACTATGGCTACACCTTC. Its translation is CASSQEWTGDHYGYTF. The chain carries TRBV4-1 and TRBJ1-2; the match to TRBD1 covers 9 bases. Germline CDR1 is MGHRA and CDR2 is YSYEKL. The CDR3 extends over 16 amino acids. V shed 0 bases and J 3 bases; nucleotides not matched to a gene: 5.

The J gene is TRBJ2-5, the V gene TRBV5-4, with 13 bases that match TRBD2. Germline V CDR1 and CDR2: SGHNT, YYREEE (reference sequence). The CDR3 spans 15 residues. J was trimmed by 5 bases and V by 4 bases; bases with no gene match: 5. The CDR3 reads CASSPLAGGSETQYF. In DNA, the CDR3 is TGTGCCAGCAGCCCACTAGCGGGGGGGTCGGAGACCCAGTACTTC.

The chain couples TRBV7-6 to TRBJ1-1; 9 positions match TRBD1. Germline V lookup: CDR1 SGHVS, CDR2 FNYEAQ. The CDR3 spans 21 residues. The V and J ends lost 4 bases and 6 bases, in that order; junction bases with no gene match: 27. The CDR3 DNA reads as TGTGCCAGCAGCTCGAGAATTAGTAGAGAGGGACAGGGTCAGGGGGGTGCTGAAGCTTTCTTT. Its protein is CASSSRISREGQGQGGAEAFF.

The CDR3 nucleotides are TGTGCCTGGGCCCAAGGCAGGGGGGAAAAACTGTTTTTT. It yields the protein CAWAQGRGEKLFF. The genes are TRBV30 and TRBJ1-4, with TRBD1 identical over 7 bases. Per germline, CDR1 GTSNPN and CDR2 SVGIG (reference sequence). V shed 5 bases and J 8 bases; nucleotides not matched to a gene: 8. The CDR3 totals 13 residues. The variable domain in full, completed from reference TRBV30 and TRBJ1-4, reads SQTIHQWPATLVQPVGSPLSLECTVEGTSNPNLYWYRQAAGRGLQLLFYSVGIGQISSEVPQNLSASRPQDRQFILSSKKLLLSDSGFYLCAWAQGRGEKLFFGSGTQLSVL.

The chain couples TRBV18 to TRBJ1-3; 8 bases are shared with TRBD1. Germline assignment: CDR1 KGHSH and CDR2 LQKENI. This CDR3 has 18 residues. V dropped 3 bases and J dropped 0; count of bases not matched to a gene: 10. The CDR3 bases are TGTGCCAGCTCACCCCAACCGGGACAGGTGAGCTCTGGAAACACCATATATTTT. It is translated as CASSPQPGQVSSGNTIYF.

V and J are TRBV4-2 and TRBJ2-1; the D gene is possibly TRBD2 (6 bases). Germline CDR1 reads LGHNA; CDR2 reads YNFKEQ. The CDR3 spans 17 residues. With 6 bases removed from V and 1 base from J, the gap between germline ends came to 19 bases. CDR3 DNA sequence: TGTGCCAGCAGGGGCATTATGGAGGGTCGATCCTACAATGAGCAGTTCTTC. It specifies CASRGIMEGRSYNEQFF.

Here the CDR3 DNA reads TGCGCCAGCACTAGCGAGAAGTACACAGATACGCAGTATTTT. Translating it yields CASTSEKYTDTQYF. The chain has TRBV5-1 and TRBJ2-3; possible D gene TRBD2, 6 bases. The ends were cut back, 6 bases at V and 2 bases at J, with 13 bases in the middle. This CDR3 has 14 residues. From germline, CDR1 is SGHRS and CDR2 YFSETQ.

The chain has TRBV5-1 and TRBJ2-1, with TRBD2 as a possible D gene (5 bases). Germline CDR1 SGHRS, CDR2 YFSETQ. The CDR3 length is 14 residues. V was shortened by 2 bases and J by 2 bases, with 8 bases between the two germline ends. The CDR3 coding sequence is TGCGCCAGCAGCTTATCCGGGACCTACAATGAGCAGTTCTTC. Residues: CASSLSGTYNEQFF.

The chain uses TRBV27 and TRBJ1-5; D is perhaps TRBD1 (5 bases). Deletions cut 6 bases from V and 1 base from J, with 16 bases between. Germline CDR1 reads MNHEY; CDR2 reads SMNVEV (reference sequence). There are 16 residues in the CDR3. The CDR3 loop reads CASSLFWGGSNQPQHF. CDR3 coding DNA: TGTGCCAGCAGCCTTTTCTGGGGGGGGAGCAATCAGCCCCAGCATTTT.

The V gene is TRBV4-1, the J gene TRBJ2-2; no firm D call. Germline V gene data show CDR1 as MGHRA and CDR2 as YSYEKL. V lost 3 bases and J 6 bases, leaving 8 bases between the germline ends. This CDR3 comprises 13 residues. The CDR3 here is CASSQYAAGELFF. The CDR3 bases are TGCGCCAGCAGCCAGTACGCGGCCGGGGAGCTGTTTTTT.

This clone was observed once. The chain recombines TRBV11-3 with TRBJ1-1; D gene uncertain. Germline-derived CDR1 and CDR2 are SGHNT and YENEEA. With 2 bases removed from V and 0 bases from J, the gap between germline ends came to 10 bases. This CDR3 is built from 15 residues. CDR3 DNA: TGTGCCAGCAGCTTATCGTCCAGGATGAACACTGAAGCTTTCTTT. Protein product: CASSLSSRMNTEAFF.

V is TRBV11-2 and J is TRBJ2-2, with TRBD2 matching 8 bases. The CDR3 loop spans 17 amino acids. V trimming: 0 bases; J trimming: 4 bases; junction bases outside the gene matches: 7. Germline assignment: CDR1 SGHAT and CDR2 FQNNGV. CDR3 in amino acids: CASSLEGLAGGTGELFF. The CDR3 DNA reads as TGTGCCAGCAGCTTAGAAGGTCTAGCGGGCGGCACCGGGGAGCTGTTTTTT.

This clone showed up just once. This chain uses TRBV25-1 with TRBJ2-7, with unresolved D. Germline V gene lookup returns CDR1 MGHDK and CDR2 SYGVNS. Trimming removed 5 bases from V and 4 bases from J, with 27 bases in between. The CDR3 runs to 18 residues. Here the CDR3 reads CASSLIKVQAPNGYEQYF. The CDR3 DNA reads as TGTGCCAGCAGTTTGATTAAAGTACAAGCTCCTAACGGGTACGAGCAGTACTTC.

This chain uses TRBV5-1 with TRBJ1-1; D is uncertain. The CDR3 extends over 14 amino acids. V was pared by 4 bases and J by 11 bases, with 21 bases between. Germline CDR1 SGHRS, CDR2 YFSETQ. The CDR3 region has the DNA TGCGCCAGCAGCGTACATCCCAACGGGGTGGGCGCTTTCTTT. Translating it yields CASSVHPNGVGAFF.

The rearrangement uses TRBV6-5 and TRBJ2-1; D unclear. V was shortened by 6 bases and J by 8 bases, with 17 bases between the two germline ends. Germline CDR1 and CDR2: MNHEY and SVGAGI. The CDR3 consists of 14 residues. Here the CDR3 DNA reads TGTGCCAGCAGATCGCTACCTCAGGTGGATGAGCAGTTCTTC. Translated: CASRSLPQVDEQFF.

The chain employs TRBV5-4 and TRBJ2-5, with D unclear. Per the germline V gene, CDR1 is SGHNT and CDR2 is YYREEE (reference sequence). The V gene lost 0 bases and the J gene lost 1 base, with 10 bases spanning the gap. The CDR3 is 15 amino acids. The CDR3 spells CASSLGRHLQETQYF. The CDR3, as DNA: TGTGCCAGCAGCTTGGGTAGACATCTCCAAGAGACCCAGTACTTC.

The rearrangement joins TRBV30 to TRBJ2-7; 8 bases line up with TRBD2. Germline V gives CDR1 GTSNPN, CDR2 SVGIG (reference sequence). Losses at the gene ends were 6 bases for V and 9 bases for J; bases not matched to a gene: 16. The CDR3 has 14 amino acids. In DNA, the CDR3 is TGTGCCTGCTCATCGGGAGGGGAGGGAGTTGGGCAGTACTTC. This codes for CACSSGGEGVGQYF.